The 21 T cell receptor beta chains presented below share a single source sample, sequenced in a study of T cell responses to AZD1222 COVID-19 vaccine. TCRdb's table, derived via immunoSEQ multiplex PCR, lists solely in-frame clones and lacks some. The sample has about 99,000 clones, roughly 90% seen once. The specimen comprised peripheral blood, sampled on day 0 of AZD1222 vaccination. These receptors were obtained from an adult in good health.

This chain joins TRBV4-2 and TRBJ2-5; tentative D call: TRBD2 (6 bases). CDR3 length: 15 amino acids. Germline V gene lookup returns CDR1 LGHNA and CDR2 YNFKEQ. V gave up 2 bases and J gave up 0 bases, with 10 bases separating them. The CDR3 region has the DNA TGTGCCAGCAGCCAAACCAGGAGGGACCAAGAGACCCAGTACTTC. Its protein is CASSQTRRDQETQYF.

The chain combines TRBV7-3 with TRBJ2-2; 8 positions agree with TRBD1. CDR1 is SGHTA and CDR2 is FQGTGA in the germline V gene. This CDR3 spans 16 amino acids. V lost 1 base and J lost 6; bases outside the gene matches: 7. CDR3 in amino acids: CASSLIGTGRAGELFF. The CDR3 DNA follows: TGTGCCAGCAGCTTAATAGGGACAGGTCGCGCCGGGGAGCTGTTTTTT. Supplemented by reference TRBV7-3 and TRBJ2-2, the full variable domain reads GAGVSQTPSNKVTEKGKYVELRCDPISGHTALYWYRQSLGQGPEFLIYFQGTGAADDSGLPNDRFFAVRPEGSVSTLKIQRTERGDSAVYLCASSLIGTGRAGELFFGEGSRLTVL.

V gene TRBV7-8 combines with J gene TRBJ2-7, with 8 positions matching TRBD2. J was trimmed by 7 bases and V by 3 bases; bases with no gene match: 14. Germline CDR1 SGHVS, CDR2 FQNEAQ. This CDR3 contains 16 residues. The CDR3, as DNA: TGTGCCAGCAGCTTGTCCCGGGGCGGTCCGGGGGGGGAGCAGTACTTC. It translates to CASSLSRGGPGGEQYF.

V and J are TRBV6-5 and TRBJ2-7; 7 nucleotides match TRBD1. Losses at the gene ends were 4 bases for V and 2 bases for J; bases not matched to a gene: 5. The V gene's germline CDR1 is MNHEY and CDR2 SVGAGI. This CDR3 is built from 14 residues. The CDR3 is CASSSGTAAYEQYF. CDR3 sequence (DNA): TGTGCCAGCAGTTCCGGGACAGCAGCCTACGAGCAGTACTTC.

J is TRBJ2-7 and V is TRBV7-9; no definite D call. V shed 1 base and J shed 3 bases, with 10 bases lying between them. Germline loops: CDR1 SEHNR, CDR2 FQNEAQ (reference sequence). This CDR3 comprises 14 residues. In nucleotides, the CDR3 is TGTGCCAGCAGCTTAGGTTCAACACACTACGAGCAGTACTTC. It is translated as CASSLGSTHYEQYF.

The chain joins TRBV6-5 to TRBJ2-1, with 9 positions matching TRBD1. The CDR3 has 14 amino acids. CDR1 and CDR2 (germline): MNHEY, SVGAGI. Germline trimming cut 10 bases from V and 3 bases from J; bases unmatched to any gene: 7. The chain's CDR3 is CATKGTGFYNEQFF. In DNA form, the CDR3 reads TGTGCCACCAAAGGGACAGGGTTCTACAATGAGCAGTTCTTC.

The rearrangement uses TRBV6-5 and TRBJ2-1; D call uncertain. CDR1 is MNHEY, CDR2 SVGAGI, per germline. This CDR3 comprises 11 residues. Trimming left V 6 bases short and J 7 bases short, with 7 bases between. The CDR3 sequence is CASSESNEQFF. DNA of the CDR3: TGTGCCAGCAGCGAGTCTAATGAGCAGTTCTTC.

The gene calls are TRBV7-9 and TRBJ2-1; D may be TRBD1 or TRBD2 (5 bases each). The CDR3 sequence is 14 residues long. Germline V gene lookup returns CDR1 SEHNR and CDR2 FQNEAQ (reference sequence). The V gene lost 10 bases and the J gene lost 5 bases, with 18 bases spanning the gap. The CDR3: CATTERAGNNEQFF. The CDR3 coding sequence is TGTGCCACTACCGAGAGGGCAGGGAACAATGAGCAGTTCTTC.

The chain links TRBV3-1 (or the pseudogene TRBV3-2) to TRBJ1-5, with D unresolved. The germline V and J ends were trimmed by 0 bases and 5 bases, with 11 bases remaining between them. CDR3 length equals 15 residues. The germline CDR1 and CDR2 sequences are LGHDT and YNNKEL (reference sequence). The chain's CDR3 is CASSQDWAVDQPQHF. CDR3 DNA: TGTGCCAGCAGCCAAGATTGGGCAGTAGATCAGCCCCAGCATTTT.

This chain joins TRBV7-9 and TRBJ2-7; D gene unclear. Trimming pared 1 base from V and 6 bases from J, leaving 7 bases between. Germline V lookup: CDR1 SEHNR, CDR2 FQNEAQ (reference sequence). The CDR3 contains 12 residues. The DNA for the CDR3 is TGTGCCAGCAGCTTAGAAGTAGCCGAGCAGTACTTC. It codes for CASSLEVAEQYF.

This sequence joins TRBV30 and TRBJ1-5, with D maybe TRBD1 (5 bases). The CDR3 covers 16 residues. V lost 1 base to trimming and J lost 0 bases, with 13 bases between them. Germline V gene data show CDR1 as GTSNPN and CDR2 as SVGIG (reference sequence). CDR3 residues: CAWSEAGLDSNQPQHF. The CDR3 DNA reads as TGTGCCTGGAGTGAGGCAGGGCTAGATAGCAATCAGCCCCAGCATTTT.

The chain uses TRBV9 and TRBJ1-2, with 9 bases matching TRBD1. From germline, CDR1 is SGDLS and CDR2 YYNGEE. V lost 4 bases, J lost 3 bases, and 7 bases stayed unmatched. This CDR3 comprises 15 residues. CDR3 nucleotides: TGTGCCAGCAGCTCAGGGACAGGGCAGGACTATGGCTACACCTTC. It yields the protein CASSSGTGQDYGYTF. Filled out from reference TRBV9 and TRBJ1-2, the complete variable domain reads DSGVTQTPKHLITATGQRVTLRCSPRSGDLSVYWYQQSLDQGLQFLIQYYNGEERAKGNILERFSAQQFPDLHSELNLSSLELGDSALYFCASSSGTGQDYGYTFGSGTRLTVV.

The V gene is TRBV4-2, the J gene TRBJ2-7; 9 bases match TRBD1. The germline V gene has CDR1 LGHNA and CDR2 YNFKEQ. The CDR3 runs to 14 residues. With V trimmed by 1 base and J by 6 bases, 4 bases remained unmatched. The CDR3 nucleotides read TGTGCCAGCAGCCAAGGGACAGGGGCGGGCGAGCAGTACTTC. Amino acid sequence: CASSQGTGAGEQYF.

In its sample, this clone was seen once. The rearrangement joins TRBV25-1 to TRBJ2-2, with 8 bases matching TRBD2. Germline V gives CDR1 MGHDK, CDR2 SYGVNS. CDR3 length: 14 amino acids. J lost 3 bases, V lost 6 bases, and 3 bases had no gene match. The chain's CDR3 is CASRLADYTGELFF. CDR3 sequence (DNA): TGTGCCAGCAGACTAGCGGATTACACCGGGGAGCTGTTTTTT.

A few counts support this clone. The rearrangement joins TRBV28 to TRBJ1-5, with no clear D. The length of the CDR3 is 17 residues. Germline CDR1 and CDR2: MDHEN and SYDVKM. The V gene lost 6 bases and the J gene lost 0 bases, with 18 bases spanning the gap. The CDR3 is CASRNVKRVNSNQPQHF. CDR3 bases: TGTGCCAGCAGAAACGTGAAACGGGTAAATAGCAATCAGCCCCAGCATTTT.

This sequence joins TRBV3-1 (or the pseudogene TRBV3-2) and TRBJ2-2; no reliable D call. The V gene's germline CDR1 is LGHDT and CDR2 YNNKEL (reference sequence). The CDR3 spans 11 residues. V gave up 5 bases and J gave up 5 bases, with 3 bases separating them. This CDR3 reads CASSSTGELFF. The CDR3 coding sequence is TGTGCCAGCAGCTCGACCGGGGAGCTGTTTTTT.

The V gene is TRBV3-1 (or the pseudogene TRBV3-2), the J gene TRBJ2-3; 12 bases align to TRBD2. The CDR3 runs to 16 residues. Germline CDR1 reads LGHDT; CDR2 reads YNNKEL (reference sequence). The V gene end was trimmed by 1 base and the J gene end by 3 bases; junction bases not matched to a gene: 2. DNA of the CDR3: TGTGCCAGCAGCCAAGCCGGGACTAGCGGGACAGATACGCAGTATTTT. This codes for CASSQAGTSGTDTQYF.

This rearrangement joins TRBV18 to TRBJ2-3, with 9 bases aligning to TRBD1. Germline assignment: CDR1 KGHSH and CDR2 LQKENI. The CDR3 sequence is 21 residues long. J lost 0 bases, V lost 3 bases, and 19 bases had no gene match. The CDR3 DNA sequence: TGTGCCAGCTCACCGACCGTTATCCCGATACGGGACAGGGTTAGCACAGATACGCAGTATTTT. It translates to CASSPTVIPIRDRVSTDTQYF.

V and J are TRBV7-9 and TRBJ2-1, with D perhaps given as TRBD1 or TRBD2 (6 bases each). Between the trimmed V and J ends, which lost 2 bases and 4 bases, there was a span of 18 bases. Germline CDR1 and CDR2: SEHNR and FQNEAQ (reference sequence). The CDR3 sequence is 17 residues long. DNA for the CDR3: TGTGCCAGCAGCTTACAGTCAGGGGTTGCGGGATACAATGAGCAGTTCTTC. It codes for CASSLQSGVAGYNEQFF.

This clone was observed once. The V and J genes are TRBV19 and TRBJ1-3; TRBD1 matches at 7 bases. This CDR3 spans 15 amino acids. Germline values: CDR1 LNHDA, CDR2 SQIVND (reference sequence). V lost 3 bases to trimming and J lost 2 bases; unmatched junction nucleotides: 4. CDR3 DNA: TGTGCCAGTAGTATTGGCGGGACAGCTGGAAACACCATATATTTT. Protein: CASSIGGTAGNTIYF.

The V call is TRBV4-1, the J call TRBJ1-1; no clear D gene. This CDR3 contains 15 residues. V lost 4 bases, J lost 5 bases, and 17 bases lay in between. CDR1 is MGHRA and CDR2 is YSYEKL in the germline V gene. The CDR3 sequence: CASSRDPGKETEAFF. The CDR3 bases are TGCGCCAGCAGCCGGGATCCCGGGAAAGAGACTGAAGCTTTCTTT.